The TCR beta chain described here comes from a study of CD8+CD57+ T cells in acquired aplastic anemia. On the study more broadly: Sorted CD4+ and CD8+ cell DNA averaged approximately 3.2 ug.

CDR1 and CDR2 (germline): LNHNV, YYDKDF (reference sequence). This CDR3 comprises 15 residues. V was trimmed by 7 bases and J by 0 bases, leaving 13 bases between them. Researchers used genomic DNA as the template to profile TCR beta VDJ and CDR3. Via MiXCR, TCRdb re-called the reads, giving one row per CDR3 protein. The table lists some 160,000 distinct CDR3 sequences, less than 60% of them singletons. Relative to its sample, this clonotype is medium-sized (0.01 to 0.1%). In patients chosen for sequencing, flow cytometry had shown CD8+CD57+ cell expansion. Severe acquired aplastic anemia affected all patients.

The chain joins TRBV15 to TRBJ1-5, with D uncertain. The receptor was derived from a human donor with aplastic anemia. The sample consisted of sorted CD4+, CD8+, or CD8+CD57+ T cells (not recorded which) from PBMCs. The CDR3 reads CATTGGLFSNQPQHF. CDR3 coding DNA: TGTGCCACCACCGGAGGGCTTTTTAGCAATCAGCCCCAGCATTTT.